The next 8 T cell receptor beta chains were all read from a single sample in a study of shared clonotypes between healthy human individuals. Sequencing used immunoSEQ multiplex PCR; TCRdb keeps in-frame clones, though not all of them. The sample consists of roughly 500,000 clones, 90% to 96% of them appearing once. Material for sequencing was naive CD4+ T cells sorted from blood. Subset here: CD45RA+ positively selected. The receptors come from a woman aged 25 to 45 in good health.

V gene TRBV7-8 combines with J gene TRBJ1-5, with a possible D match to TRBD1 (5 bases). V lost 3 bases to trimming and J lost 6 bases, with 18 bases between them. Germline loops: CDR1 SGHVS, CDR2 FQNEAQ. The CDR3 loop spans 16 amino acids. In nucleotides, the CDR3 is TGTGCCAGCAGCTTTTTCGGGGCGAGCATCAGTCAGCCCCAGCATTTT. This encodes CASSFFGASISQPQHF.

The rearrangement joins TRBV2 to TRBJ2-3; TRBD2 is a possible D gene (7 bases). The ends were cut back, 6 bases at V and 4 bases at J, with 17 bases in the middle. Germline assignment: CDR1 SNHLY and CDR2 FYNNEI. The CDR3 covers 15 residues. CDR3 nucleotide sequence: TGTGCCAGCAGGCCCACCGGGGGGCGCCCAGATACGCAGTATTTT. It yields the protein CASRPTGGRPDTQYF.

This chain links TRBV4-1 with TRBJ2-7, with D possibly being TRBD1 or TRBD2 (5 bases each). Germline CDR1 and CDR2: MGHRA and YSYEKL. V was pared by 0 bases and J by 2 bases, with 14 bases between. The CDR3 has 16 amino acids. CDR3 sequence: CASSQDWDQGTYEQYF. CDR3 coding DNA: TGCGCCAGCAGCCAAGACTGGGACCAGGGCACCTACGAGCAGTACTTC.

CDR3 nucleotide sequence: TGTGCCAGTAGTGTACTAGCGGGAGGATACGAGCAGTACTTC. Its translation: CASSVLAGGYEQYF. The chain joins TRBV19 to TRBJ2-7, with TRBD2 matching over 12 bases. This CDR3 comprises 14 residues. V was clipped by 5 bases and J by 4 bases; unmatched bases: 3. Germline-derived CDR1 and CDR2 are LNHDA and SQIVND (reference sequence).

This clone has just one count. V is TRBV2 and J is TRBJ2-5, with 8 nucleotides matching TRBD2. Germline CDR1 SNHLY, CDR2 FYNNEI. This CDR3 is 16 amino acids long. The ends lost 4 bases at V and 8 bases at J; junction bases unmatched: 15. The CDR3: CASSGPLAGDRGTQYF. CDR3 coding DNA: TGTGCCAGCAGTGGCCCCCTAGCGGGCGACCGAGGAACCCAGTACTTC.

This chain links TRBV28 with TRBJ1-3; tentative D call: TRBD1 (5 bases). The CDR3 has 14 residues. V was shortened by 6 bases and J by 3 bases, with 12 bases between the two germline ends. Germline V gives CDR1 MDHEN, CDR2 SYDVKM. The CDR3 DNA sequence: TGTGCCAGCAGCTACGACAGCTATGGAAACACCATATATTTT. Amino acid sequence: CASSYDSYGNTIYF. Based on the CDR3 plus reference TRBV28 and TRBJ1-3, the full variable domain is DVKVTQSSRYLVKRTGEKVFLECVQDMDHENMFWYRQDPGLGLRLIYFSYDVKMKEKGDIPEGYSVSREKKERFSLILESASTNQTSMYLCASSYDSYGNTIYFGEGSWLTVV.

As concerns this clone: At the DNA level, this CDR3 is encoded by other sequences in the same sample as well. This chain uses TRBV28 with TRBJ2-3, with D unresolved. From germline, CDR1 is MDHEN and CDR2 SYDVKM. This CDR3 contains 12 residues. The V and J ends lost 6 bases and 0 bases respectively, with 4 bases between them. In nucleotides, the CDR3 is TGTGCCAGCAGCCTCAGCACAGATACGCAGTATTTT. Amino acid sequence: CASSLSTDTQYF.

The chain uses TRBV20-1 and TRBJ2-5; D may be TRBD2 (6 bases). Judging by the DNA end, TRBJ2-7 fits better; the J call may be wrong. CDR3 length: 11 amino acids. Germline V lookup: CDR1 DFQATT, CDR2 SNEGSKA (reference sequence). The chain's CDR3 is CSARSSDEQYF. CDR3 DNA sequence: TGCAGTGCTCGCTCTAGCGACGAGCAGTACTTC.